This paragraph reports one T cell receptor beta chain. Its target antigen remains unknown. Base quality data are lacking; no much larger clone is found one base away. The study was a case-control design nested within a healthcare worker cohort in London, UK, with weekly nasopharyngeal swab PCR tests and blood sampling. Healthcare workers were enrolled in the week of the UK lockdown, from 23 to 31 March 2020, and were followed every week for up to roughly 15 weeks. This entry belongs to a study of early T cells in non-severe SARS-CoV-2 infection (dated by TCRdb to the early 2020s). With respect to the entire study: TCR sequencing used bulk RNA from unsorted whole blood, so alpha and beta chains could not be paired.

V is cut by 4 bases and J by 3 bases, and the space between the germline ends is 13 bases. The germline V gene (reference sequence) sets CDR1 to SEHNR and CDR2 to FQNEAQ. Inclusive of the bounding cysteine and phenylalanine, the CDR3 is 14 residues long. Here the CDR3 DNA is all that survives: 42 bases in frame from base 1. The protocol used for the library was 5' RACE. These reads were obtained on a NextSeq 500. The TCR library protocol attached unique molecular identifiers to individual cDNA molecules to correct for sequencing error and PCR bias. Both TCR alpha and beta chains were sequenced, and tight co-correlation was observed between alpha and beta sequence abundances in each sample. The authors processed their data as follows. Decombinator V4 was used to annotate TCR sequences for V gene, J gene and CDR3. TCRs were defined as expanded if a significant change between any two time points was detected under a Poisson model with p below 0.0001. TCR abundances were normalised to the total number of TCRs sequenced in each sample and reported as counts per million. TRAV1-2 paired with TRAJ12, TRAJ20 or TRAJ33 defined MAIT TCRs, while TRAV10 paired with TRAJ18 defined iNKT TCRs. A search of VDJdb, accessed on 1 November 2021, was run for TCRs annotated to CMV, EBV and SARS-CoV-2, with TCRs annotated for multiple antigens excluded. Through fastp at Q25 and MiXCR, TCRdb rebuilt clones from the public reads, retaining in-frame beta chains. Every entry covers one CDR3 protein and lists the most common genes and DNA from its rows. TCRdb, not the original authors, processed these V and J calls. Here the sample has over 85,000 distinct CDR3 sequences; around 12% occur a single time. 5% to 8% of the sample belongs to the ten largest clones.

Points the paper makes about the study in general: VDJdb matching was skewed toward anti-spike CD8 responses and likely underestimated virus-specific expansions by missing private and CD4 specificities.

This clonotype originated in an adult who was a healthcare worker with PCR-confirmed SARS-CoV-2 infection or an uninfected control (not recorded which). The chain is assembled from TRBV7-9 and TRBJ2-7; a tentative D match to TRBD2 spans 5 bases. Sequencing was done on a sample of whole blood. The CDR3 region has the sequence CASSSLNRDYEQYF. The nucleotide sequence reads as follows: TGTGCCAGCAGCTCCTTGAACCGGGACTACGAGCAGTACTTC.